These 32 T cell receptor beta chains share one sample of origin, sequenced in a study of cytomegalovirus exposure and HLA in healthy donors. PCR amplification relied on 60 Vbeta primers (plus 13 Jbeta primers). Generated by immunoSEQ multiplex PCR, the TCRdb table keeps only in-frame clones and is missing some. The sample includes about 54,000 clones, approximately 77% of them seen just once. Sequenced sample: PBMCs. The source is a woman under 30 in good health and CMV-seronegative.

This clone was seen more than once but under ten times. The genes are TRBV6-1 and TRBJ2-2, with 9 bases lining up with TRBD1. CDR3 size: 14 residues. Looked up from germline, CDR1 is MNHNS and CDR2 is SASEGT. Losses at the gene ends were 7 bases for V and 3 bases for J; bases not matched to a gene: 3. The DNA for the CDR3 is TGTGCCAGCAAACAGGGGGCGGACACCGGGGAGCTGTTTTTT. Amino acids: CASKQGADTGELFF.

The chain joins TRBV10-3 to TRBJ2-5; D might be TRBD1 (6 bases). Germline assignment: CDR1 ENHRY and CDR2 SYGVKD. Trimming took off 3 bases at V and 5 bases at J, with 16 bases between the two ends. The CDR3 loop spans 15 amino acids. CDR3 DNA sequence: TGTGCCATCAGTGAACCCGGGACACTTGGGGAGACCCAGTACTTC. This translates into CAISEPGTLGETQYF.

The genes are TRBV19 and TRBJ1-5; a weak D match, TRBD1 (5 bases). The CDR3 is 14 amino acids. V shed 7 bases and J shed 0 bases, with 10 bases lying between them. Germline loops: CDR1 LNHDA, CDR2 SQIVND (reference sequence). CDR3 sequence (DNA): TGTGCCAGTATAGATAGGGGTAGCAATCAGCCCCAGCATTTT. The encoded protein is CASIDRGSNQPQHF.

V and J are TRBV27 and TRBJ2-1; D is perhaps TRBD2 (6 bases). CDR1 and CDR2 from the germline V gene are MNHEY and SMNVEV (reference sequence). Trimming pared 3 bases from V and 9 bases from J, leaving 9 bases between. The CDR3 is made up of 12 amino acids. CDR3 region: CASSFGSGEQFF. The CDR3 DNA reads as TGTGCCAGCAGTTTCGGGAGCGGTGAGCAGTTCTTC.

DNA of the CDR3: TGTGCCAGCAGTTCGGGACAGGGCAGCACAGATACGCAGTATTTT. Amino acid sequence: CASSSGQGSTDTQYF. This chain links TRBV28 with TRBJ2-3, with TRBD1 identical over 9 bases. V was pared by 4 bases and J by 0 bases, with 2 bases of the junction left unmatched. Germline loops: CDR1 MDHEN, CDR2 SYDVKM. This CDR3 is built from 15 residues.

The chain joins TRBV7-9 to TRBJ2-7, with 11 bases fitting TRBD2. This CDR3 contains 16 residues. Germline V lookup: CDR1 SEHNR, CDR2 FQNEAQ (reference sequence). With V trimmed by 0 bases and J by 4 bases, 5 bases remained unmatched. CDR3 sequence: CASSLARLAGWYEQYF. The CDR3 bases are TGTGCCAGCAGCTTAGCCCGACTAGCGGGATGGTACGAGCAGTACTTC. The entire variable domain, with the rest obtained from reference TRBV7-9 and TRBJ2-7, is as follows: DTGVSQNPRHKITKRGQNVTFRCDPISEHNRLYWYRQTLGQGPEFLTYFQNEAQLEKSRLLSDRFSAERPKGSFSTLEIQRTEQGDSAMYLCASSLARLAGWYEQYFGPGTRLTVT.

The V call is TRBV7-2, the J call TRBJ1-2; D call uncertain. Germline V gene sequence: CDR1 SGHTA, CDR2 FQGNSA. The CDR3 is 13 amino acids. V lost 2 bases to trimming and J lost 8 bases, with 12 bases between them. CDR3 sequence (DNA): TGTGCCAGCAGCTTAAACCAGGCGGGGGGCTACACCTTC. Its protein product is CASSLNQAGGYTF.

The genes are TRBV28 and TRBJ1-2, with TRBD1 matching over 8 bases. The V gene's germline CDR1 is MDHEN and CDR2 SYDVKM. J was trimmed by 6 bases and V by 4 bases; bases with no gene match: 7. The CDR3 length is 14 residues. The CDR3 sequence: CASSSPGQEDGYTF. DNA of the CDR3: TGTGCCAGCAGTTCACCGGGACAGGAAGATGGCTACACCTTC.

This chain joins TRBV19 and TRBJ2-1; 9 bases align to TRBD2. After removal of 3 bases from V and 6 bases from J, the junction contained 6 bases not matched to a gene. The CDR3 has 15 residues. CDR1 is LNHDA and CDR2 is SQIVND in the germline V gene (reference sequence). In DNA form, the CDR3 reads TGTGCCAGTAGTATGGTAGCGGGAGTAGTCAATGAGCAGTTCTTC. As protein: CASSMVAGVVNEQFF.

The J gene is TRBJ2-7, the V gene TRBV28; no clear D. This CDR3 comprises 14 residues. Trimming stripped 8 bases from V and 1 base from J, with 15 bases between. The germline CDR1 and CDR2 sequences are MDHEN and SYDVKM. The CDR3 spells CASAPADSSYEQYF. For the CDR3, the DNA is TGTGCCAGCGCTCCGGCGGATTCTTCCTACGAGCAGTACTTC.

With regard to this clone: One junction end disagrees with the germline gene, perhaps due to a read error. Here the CDR3 reads CASSPPGLAGGTGELFF. CDR3 DNA: TGTGCCAGCTCGCCACCCGGACTAGCGGGAGGGACCGGGGAGCTGTTTTTT. The chain joins TRBV18 to TRBJ2-2, with 15 bases lining up with TRBD2. This CDR3 region has 17 residues. From germline, CDR1 is KGHSH and CDR2 LQKENI.

This clone appeared once. The V gene is TRBV7-9, the J gene TRBJ2-2; 7 bases match TRBD1. The trim removed 10 bases at V and 3 bases at J, leaving 14 bases unmatched. This CDR3 comprises 16 residues. The germline CDR1 and CDR2 sequences are SEHNR and FQNEAQ (reference sequence). CDR3 in DNA: TGTGCCATCAGACTAATCCGGGACAGATACACCGGGGAGCTGTTTTTT. Translation: CAIRLIRDRYTGELFF. The full variable domain, completed using reference TRBV7-9 and TRBJ2-2, is DTGVSQNPRHKITKRGQNVTFRCDPISEHNRLYWYRQTLGQGPEFLTYFQNEAQLEKSRLLSDRFSAERPKGSFSTLEIQRTEQGDSAMYLCAIRLIRDRYTGELFFGEGSRLTVL.

The CDR3 DNA reads as TGCAGCGTCCACCACAGGGAGAACACTGAAGCTTTCTTT. Encoded protein: CSVHHRENTEAFF. The chain employs TRBV29-1 and TRBJ1-1, with D possibly TRBD1 on 6 matching bases. The CDR3 extends over 13 amino acids. V was trimmed by 6 bases and J by 1 base, leaving 12 bases between them. Germline V gene data show CDR1 as SQVTM and CDR2 as ANQGSEA.

The V and J genes are TRBV7-9 and TRBJ1-1; unclear D gene. Looked up from germline, CDR1 is SEHNR and CDR2 is FQNEAQ (reference sequence). The length of the CDR3 is 13 residues. With 5 bases removed from V and 8 bases from J, the gap between germline ends came to 15 bases. This CDR3 reads CASSENLAGEAFF. The CDR3 region has the DNA TGTGCCAGCAGCGAGAACCTCGCGGGAGAAGCTTTCTTT.

This clone was seen just once. The junction does not match germline at one end; this may be a read error. The J gene is TRBJ2-3, the V gene TRBV7-7; 9 positions agree with TRBD1. CDR1 SSHAT and CDR2 FNYEAQ come from the germline V gene (reference sequence). This CDR3 has 15 amino acids. The CDR3 bases are TGTGCTAGCAGCTACGGGACAGGGATAACAGATACGCAGTATTTT. Translation gives CASSYGTGITDTQYF.

CDR3 coding DNA: TGTGCCAGCGCCCGGGACAGCTATAATTCACCCCTCCACTTT. Its protein product is CASARDSYNSPLHF. The chain combines TRBV19 with TRBJ1-6, with 7 bases aligning to TRBD1. Germline lookup yields CDR1 LNHDA and CDR2 SQIVND (reference sequence). Germline trimming cut 9 bases from V and 3 bases from J; bases unmatched to any gene: 5. This CDR3 comprises 14 residues.

The chain recombines TRBV11-2 with TRBJ1-2; weak D call: TRBD1 (5 bases). Trimming shortened V by 8 bases and J by 5 bases, and 9 bases separated the two germline ends. The CDR3 is made up of 11 amino acids. CDR1 and CDR2 from the germline V gene are SGHAT and FQNNGV. CDR3 protein: CASQGAYGYTF. CDR3 coding DNA: TGTGCCAGCCAGGGTGCATATGGCTACACCTTC.

The rearrangement joins TRBV28 to TRBJ1-3, with a tentative D call TRBD1 (6 bases). Trimming shortened V by 3 bases and J by 2 bases, and 11 bases separated the two germline ends. The germline CDR1 and CDR2 sequences are MDHEN and SYDVKM. The CDR3 is made up of 15 amino acids. CDR3 bases: TGTGCCAGCAGTTTTTCGGGGGGCCCTGGAAACACCATATATTTT. Its protein is CASSFSGGPGNTIYF.

This chain connects TRBV7-2 to TRBJ1-4, with 9 positions matching TRBD1. The CDR3 extends over 14 amino acids. Germline CDR1 reads SGHTA; CDR2 reads FQGNSA. The V segment lost 6 bases and the J segment 6 bases; nucleotides outside the gene matches: 5. CDR3 DNA: TGTGCCAGCAGACACAGGGGGCGGGATGAAAAACTGTTTTTT. The encoded protein is CASRHRGRDEKLFF.

This clone was seen only a few times. The chain is built from TRBV6-5 and TRBJ1-6; no clear D gene. Trimming removed 4 bases at V and 7 bases at J, with 11 bases between. The CDR3 runs 14 residues. Germline loops: CDR1 MNHEY, CDR2 SVGAGI. The CDR3 sequence: CASSSAGLNSPLHF. The CDR3 DNA reads as TGTGCCAGCAGTTCGGCAGGCTTAAATTCACCCCTCCACTTT.

The rearrangement joins TRBV30 to TRBJ2-7; maybe TRBD2 (7 bases). The CDR3 covers 11 residues. CDR1 is GTSNPN and CDR2 is SVGIG in the germline V gene (reference sequence). The CDR3 DNA is TGTGCTGGGGGGGCGGGCCGGGAGCAGTACTTC. Amino acid sequence: CAGGAGREQYF.

This clone has just a few counts. V is TRBV28 and J is TRBJ2-1; TRBD2 matches at 8 bases. CDR3 length: 18 residues. The V gene's germline CDR1 is MDHEN and CDR2 SYDVKM. Trimming at V came to 7 bases and at J to 4 bases, leaving 18 bases not matched to a gene. The CDR3 loop reads CASTILGTRRARYNEQFF. For the CDR3, the DNA is TGTGCCAGCACCATATTGGGGACTAGAAGGGCGAGATACAATGAGCAGTTCTTC.

The sample holds one count of this clone. The chain links TRBV7-2 to TRBJ2-1; TRBD2 agrees at 9 bases. Germline loops: CDR1 SGHTA, CDR2 FQGNSA. The length of the CDR3 is 15 residues. Trimming cost V 3 bases and J 5 bases; bases outside gene matches: 5. The CDR3 DNA sequence: TGTGCCAGCAGCTTCAGTCTAGCGGGGAACAATGAGCAGTTCTTC. It codes for CASSFSLAGNNEQFF. Using reference TRBV7-2 and TRBJ2-1 for the parts outside the CDR3, the full variable domain is GAGVSQSPSNKVTEKGKDVELRCDPISGHTALYWYRQSLGQGLEFLIYFQGNSAPDKSGLPSDRFSAERTGGSVSTLTIQRTQQEDSAVYLCASSFSLAGNNEQFFGPGTRLTVL.

The V call is TRBV29-1, the J call TRBJ2-7; D possibly corresponds to TRBD1 (8 bases). The V end was cut by 8 bases, the J end by 6 bases, with 23 bases between. The germline gives CDR1 SQVTM, CDR2 ANQGSEA. The CDR3 totals 14 residues. The DNA of the CDR3 is TGCAGCCCTGGGGGAGGGCAGGGGGCTATCGAGCAGTACTTC. As protein: CSPGGGQGAIEQYF.

The V call is TRBV7-3, the J call TRBJ2-2; 11 bases line up with TRBD1. With V trimmed by 1 base and J by 5 bases, 3 bases remained unmatched. CDR1 and CDR2 from the germline V gene are SGHTA and FQGTGA. This CDR3 comprises 16 residues. CDR3 nucleotide sequence: TGTGCCAGCAGCTTAAAAGGACAGGGGGCAACCGGGGAGCTGTTTTTT. Protein product: CASSLKGQGATGELFF. The full variable domain, rest sourced from reference TRBV7-3 and TRBJ2-2, is GAGVSQTPSNKVTEKGKYVELRCDPISGHTALYWYRQSLGQGPEFLIYFQGTGAADDSGLPNDRFFAVRPEGSVSTLKIQRTERGDSAVYLCASSLKGQGATGELFFGEGSRLTVL.

V gene TRBV6-1 combines with J gene TRBJ2-7; D ambiguous. The CDR3 has 11 residues. V was pared by 6 bases and J by 6 bases, with 9 bases between. Germline CDR1 is MNHNS and CDR2 is SASEGT. CDR3 loop: CASRATFEQYF. CDR3 DNA sequence: TGTGCCAGCAGGGCCACGTTCGAGCAGTACTTC.

DNA of the CDR3: TGTGCCAGCAGCCCTTGGGGCAGGGGGAACACTGAAGCTTTCTTT. It yields the protein CASSPWGRGNTEAFF. This chain uses TRBV7-9 with TRBJ1-1; D is perhaps TRBD1 (6 bases). The CDR3 length is 15 residues. V gave up 5 bases and J gave up 1 base, with 14 bases separating them. CDR1 and CDR2 from the germline V gene are SEHNR and FQNEAQ (reference sequence). Combining the CDR3 with reference TRBV7-9 and TRBJ1-1 gives the whole variable domain DTGVSQNPRHKITKRGQNVTFRCDPISEHNRLYWYRQTLGQGPEFLTYFQNEAQLEKSRLLSDRFSAERPKGSFSTLEIQRTEQGDSAMYLCASSPWGRGNTEAFFGQGTRLTVV.

The count of this clone is one. The V and J genes are TRBV7-3 and TRBJ2-7, with D possibly TRBD2 on 7 matching bases. CDR1 is SGHTA, CDR2 FQGTGA, per germline. This CDR3 region has 15 residues. The V end was cut by 2 bases, the J end by 5 bases, with 16 bases between. The CDR3 loop is CASSLWGGPADEQYF. The CDR3 nucleotides are TGTGCCAGCAGCTTATGGGGGGGCCCGGCCGACGAGCAGTACTTC.

The chain uses TRBV28 and TRBJ2-7; no clear D gene. V was trimmed by 4 bases and J by 0 bases, leaving 19 bases between them. Germline V gene data show CDR1 as MDHEN and CDR2 as SYDVKM. This CDR3 comprises 17 residues. The CDR3 sequence: CASSSPPNGPSSYEQYF. CDR3 coding DNA: TGTGCCAGCAGTTCCCCTCCGAATGGGCCGAGCTCCTACGAGCAGTACTTC.

This clone was counted a few times. The V gene is TRBV7-2, the J gene TRBJ1-2; the match to TRBD1 covers 7 bases. V lost 6 bases to trimming and J lost 8 bases; unmatched junction nucleotides: 6. CDR1 is SGHTA, CDR2 FQGNSA, per germline. This CDR3 spans 12 amino acids. The CDR3 here is CASRPQGKGYTF. DNA of the CDR3: TGTGCCAGCAGGCCACAGGGGAAAGGCTACACCTTC. The full variable domain, completed using reference TRBV7-2 and TRBJ1-2, is GAGVSQSPSNKVTEKGKDVELRCDPISGHTALYWYRQSLGQGLEFLIYFQGNSAPDKSGLPSDRFSAERTGGSVSTLTIQRTQQEDSAVYLCASRPQGKGYTFGSGTRLTVV.

In its sample, this clone was seen once. The chain links TRBV6-4 to TRBJ2-3, with a tentative D call TRBD2 (6 bases). V lost 4 bases, J lost 0 bases, and 11 bases lay in between. The germline V gene has CDR1 MRHNA and CDR2 SNTAGT. This CDR3 comprises 15 residues. CDR3 in amino acids: CASSVSGGSTDTQYF. CDR3 coding DNA: TGTGCCAGCAGTGTTAGCGGAGGTAGCACAGATACGCAGTATTTT.

The rearrangement links TRBV28 to TRBJ1-1; the match to TRBD1 covers 7 bases. V lost 6 bases, J lost 1 base, and 2 bases stayed unmatched. Per the germline V gene, CDR1 is MDHEN and CDR2 is SYDVKM. This CDR3 is built from 13 residues. The CDR3 loop is CASSGTENTEAFF. The CDR3 DNA reads as TGTGCCAGCAGCGGGACAGAGAACACTGAAGCTTTCTTT.